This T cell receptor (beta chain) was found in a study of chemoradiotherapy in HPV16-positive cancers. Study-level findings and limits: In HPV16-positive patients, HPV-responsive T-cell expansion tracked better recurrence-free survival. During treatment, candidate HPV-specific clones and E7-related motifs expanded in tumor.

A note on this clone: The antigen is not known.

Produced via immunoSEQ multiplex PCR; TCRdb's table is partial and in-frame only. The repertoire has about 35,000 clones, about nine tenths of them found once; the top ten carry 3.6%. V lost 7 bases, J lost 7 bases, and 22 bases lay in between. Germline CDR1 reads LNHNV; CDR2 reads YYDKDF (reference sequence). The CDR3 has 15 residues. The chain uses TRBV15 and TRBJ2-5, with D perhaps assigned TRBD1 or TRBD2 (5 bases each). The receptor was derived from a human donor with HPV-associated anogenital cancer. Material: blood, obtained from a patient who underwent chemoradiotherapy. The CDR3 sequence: CATIRTGARTGTQYF. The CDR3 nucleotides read TGTGCCACCATCCGGACCGGGGCTAGAACGGGGACCCAGTACTTC.